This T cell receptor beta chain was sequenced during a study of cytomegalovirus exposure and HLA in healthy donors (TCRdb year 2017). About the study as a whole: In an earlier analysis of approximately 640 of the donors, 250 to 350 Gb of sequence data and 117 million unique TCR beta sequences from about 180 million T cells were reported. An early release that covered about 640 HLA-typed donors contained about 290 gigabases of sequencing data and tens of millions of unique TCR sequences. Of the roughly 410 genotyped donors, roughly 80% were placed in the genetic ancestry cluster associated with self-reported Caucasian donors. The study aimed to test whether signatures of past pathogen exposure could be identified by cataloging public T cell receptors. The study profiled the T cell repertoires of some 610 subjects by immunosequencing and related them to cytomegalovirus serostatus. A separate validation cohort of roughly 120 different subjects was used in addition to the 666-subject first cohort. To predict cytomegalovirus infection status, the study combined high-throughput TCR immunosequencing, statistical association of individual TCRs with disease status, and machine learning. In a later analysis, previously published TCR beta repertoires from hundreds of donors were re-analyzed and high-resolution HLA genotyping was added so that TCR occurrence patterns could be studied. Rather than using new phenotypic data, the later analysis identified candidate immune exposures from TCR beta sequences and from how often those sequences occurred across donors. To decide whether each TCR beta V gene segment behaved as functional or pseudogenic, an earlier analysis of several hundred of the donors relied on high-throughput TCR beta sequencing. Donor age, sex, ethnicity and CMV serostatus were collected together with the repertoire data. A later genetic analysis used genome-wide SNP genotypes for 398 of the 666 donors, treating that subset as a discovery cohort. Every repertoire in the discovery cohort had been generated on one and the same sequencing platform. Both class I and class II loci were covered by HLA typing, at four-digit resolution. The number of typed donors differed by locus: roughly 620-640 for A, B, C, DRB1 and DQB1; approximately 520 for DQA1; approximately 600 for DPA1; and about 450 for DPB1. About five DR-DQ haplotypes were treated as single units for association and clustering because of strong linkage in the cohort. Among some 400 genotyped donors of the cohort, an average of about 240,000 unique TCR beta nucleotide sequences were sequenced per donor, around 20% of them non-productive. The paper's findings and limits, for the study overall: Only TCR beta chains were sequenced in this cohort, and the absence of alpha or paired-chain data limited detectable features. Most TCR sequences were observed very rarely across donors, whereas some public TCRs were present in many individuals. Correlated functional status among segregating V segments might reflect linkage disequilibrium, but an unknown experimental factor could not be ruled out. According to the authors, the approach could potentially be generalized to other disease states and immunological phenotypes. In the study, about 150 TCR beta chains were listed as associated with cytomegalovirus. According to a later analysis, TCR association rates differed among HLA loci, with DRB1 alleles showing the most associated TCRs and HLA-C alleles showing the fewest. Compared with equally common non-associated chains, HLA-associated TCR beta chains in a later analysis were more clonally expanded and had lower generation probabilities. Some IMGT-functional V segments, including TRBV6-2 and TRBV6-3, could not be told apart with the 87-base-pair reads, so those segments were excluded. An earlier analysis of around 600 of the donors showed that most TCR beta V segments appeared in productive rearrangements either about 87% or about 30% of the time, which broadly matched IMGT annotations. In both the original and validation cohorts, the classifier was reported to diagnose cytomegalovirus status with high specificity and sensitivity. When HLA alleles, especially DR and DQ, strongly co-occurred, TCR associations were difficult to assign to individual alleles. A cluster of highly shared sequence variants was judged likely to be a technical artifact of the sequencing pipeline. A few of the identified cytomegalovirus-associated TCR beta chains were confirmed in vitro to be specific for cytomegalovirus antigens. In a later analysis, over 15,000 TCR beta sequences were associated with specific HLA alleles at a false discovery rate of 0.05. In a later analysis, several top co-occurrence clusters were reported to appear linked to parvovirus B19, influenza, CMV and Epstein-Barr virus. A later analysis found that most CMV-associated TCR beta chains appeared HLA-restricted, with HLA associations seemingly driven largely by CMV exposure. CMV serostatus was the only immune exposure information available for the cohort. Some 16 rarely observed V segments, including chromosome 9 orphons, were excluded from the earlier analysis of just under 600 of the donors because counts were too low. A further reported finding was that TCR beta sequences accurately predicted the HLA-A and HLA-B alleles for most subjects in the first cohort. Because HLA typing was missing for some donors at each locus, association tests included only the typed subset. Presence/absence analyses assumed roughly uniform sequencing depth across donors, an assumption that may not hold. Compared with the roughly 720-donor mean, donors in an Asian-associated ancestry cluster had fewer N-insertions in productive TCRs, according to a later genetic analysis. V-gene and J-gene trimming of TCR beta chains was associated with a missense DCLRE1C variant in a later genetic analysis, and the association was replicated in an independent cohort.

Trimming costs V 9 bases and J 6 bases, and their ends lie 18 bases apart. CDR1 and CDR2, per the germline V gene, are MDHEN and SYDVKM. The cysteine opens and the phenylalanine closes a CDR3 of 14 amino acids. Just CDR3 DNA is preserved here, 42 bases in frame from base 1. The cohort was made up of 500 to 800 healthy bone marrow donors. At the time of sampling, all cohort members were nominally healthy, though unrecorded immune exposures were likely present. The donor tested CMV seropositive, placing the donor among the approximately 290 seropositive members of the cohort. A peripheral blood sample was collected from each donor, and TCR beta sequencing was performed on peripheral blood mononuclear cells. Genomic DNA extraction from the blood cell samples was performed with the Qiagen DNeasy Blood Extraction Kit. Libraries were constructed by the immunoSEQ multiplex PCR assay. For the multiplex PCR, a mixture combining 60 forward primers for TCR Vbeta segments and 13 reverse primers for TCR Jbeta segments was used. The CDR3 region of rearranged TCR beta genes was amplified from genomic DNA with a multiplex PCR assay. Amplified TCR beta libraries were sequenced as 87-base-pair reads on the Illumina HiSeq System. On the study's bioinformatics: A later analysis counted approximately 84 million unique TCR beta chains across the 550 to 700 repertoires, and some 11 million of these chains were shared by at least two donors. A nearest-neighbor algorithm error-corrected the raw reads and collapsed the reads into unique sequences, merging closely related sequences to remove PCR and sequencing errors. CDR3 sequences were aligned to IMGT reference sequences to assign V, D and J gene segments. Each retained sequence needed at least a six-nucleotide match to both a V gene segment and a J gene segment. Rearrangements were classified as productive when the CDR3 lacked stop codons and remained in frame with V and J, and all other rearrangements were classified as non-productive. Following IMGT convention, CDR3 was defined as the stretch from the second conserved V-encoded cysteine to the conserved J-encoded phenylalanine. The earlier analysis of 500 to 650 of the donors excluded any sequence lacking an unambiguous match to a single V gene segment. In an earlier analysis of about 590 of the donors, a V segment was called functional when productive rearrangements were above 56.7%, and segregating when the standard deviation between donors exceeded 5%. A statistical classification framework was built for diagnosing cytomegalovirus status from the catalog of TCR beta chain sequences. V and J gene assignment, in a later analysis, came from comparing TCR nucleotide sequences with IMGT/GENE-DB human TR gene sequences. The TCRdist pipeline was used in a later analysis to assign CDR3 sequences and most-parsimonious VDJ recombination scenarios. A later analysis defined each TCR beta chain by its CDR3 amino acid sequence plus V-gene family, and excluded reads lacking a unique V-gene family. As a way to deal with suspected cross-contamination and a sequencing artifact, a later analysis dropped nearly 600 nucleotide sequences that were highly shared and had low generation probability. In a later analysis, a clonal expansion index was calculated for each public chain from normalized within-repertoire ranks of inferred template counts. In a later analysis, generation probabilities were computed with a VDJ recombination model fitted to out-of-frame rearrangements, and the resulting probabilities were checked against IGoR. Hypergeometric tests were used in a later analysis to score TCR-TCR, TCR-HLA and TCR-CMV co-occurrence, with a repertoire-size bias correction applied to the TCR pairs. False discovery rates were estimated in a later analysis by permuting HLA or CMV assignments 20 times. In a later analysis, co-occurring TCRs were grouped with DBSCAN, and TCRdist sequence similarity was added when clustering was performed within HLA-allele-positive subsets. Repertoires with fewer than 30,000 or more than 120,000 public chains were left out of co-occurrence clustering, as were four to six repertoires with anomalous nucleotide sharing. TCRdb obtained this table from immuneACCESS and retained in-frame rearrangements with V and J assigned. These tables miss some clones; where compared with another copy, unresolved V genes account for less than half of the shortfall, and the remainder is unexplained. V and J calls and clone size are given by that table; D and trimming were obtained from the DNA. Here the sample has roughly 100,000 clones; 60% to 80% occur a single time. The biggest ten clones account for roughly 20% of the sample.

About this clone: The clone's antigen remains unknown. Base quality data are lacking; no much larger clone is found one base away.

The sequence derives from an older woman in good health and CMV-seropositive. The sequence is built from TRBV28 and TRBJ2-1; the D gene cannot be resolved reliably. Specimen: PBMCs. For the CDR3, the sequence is CASTGSVSSNEQFF. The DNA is TGTGCCAGTACTGGTAGTGTTTCAAGCAATGAGCAGTTCTTC. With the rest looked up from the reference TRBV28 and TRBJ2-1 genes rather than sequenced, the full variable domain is DVKVTQSSRYLVKRTGEKVFLECVQDMDHENMFWYRQDPGLGLRLIYFSYDVKMKEKGDIPEGYSVSREKKERFSLILESASTNQTSMYLCASTGSVSSNEQFFGPGTRLTVL.